A single sample is the source of the 18 T cell receptor beta chains below, sequenced in a study of T cell responses to AZD1222 COVID-19 vaccine. Generated by immunoSEQ multiplex PCR, the TCRdb table keeps only in-frame clones and is missing some. This sample has 50,000 or so clones, with about nine tenths found just once. Sample: peripheral blood, taken 28 days after the second AZD1222 dose. The receptors here all came from an adult who received the AZD1222 COVID-19 vaccine.

The chain links TRBV6-6 to TRBJ1-1; D ambiguous. The ends were cut back, 4 bases at V and 10 bases at J, with 13 bases in the middle. CDR3 size: 12 residues. Germline CDR1 and CDR2: MNHNY and SVGAGI (reference sequence). The CDR3 DNA sequence: TGTGCCAGCAGTTCCCAGGATCGCGGAGCTTTCTTT. Protein: CASSSQDRGAFF.

J is TRBJ1-6 and V is TRBV7-6; D uncertain. Germline V CDR1 and CDR2: SGHVS, FNYEAQ. The CDR3 extends over 13 amino acids. The V end lost 3 bases, the J end lost 14 bases, and 14 bases lay between the germline ends. CDR3 DNA sequence: TGTGCCAGCAGCTTGTCCCTACAAAGCACCCTCCACTTT. Translating it yields CASSLSLQSTLHF.

The J gene is TRBJ2-3, the V gene TRBV7-8; D gene ambiguous. The ends were cut back, 3 bases at V and 0 bases at J, with 10 bases in the middle. The CDR3 runs 15 residues. Germline CDR1 is SGHVS and CDR2 is FQNEAQ. The CDR3 nucleotides read TGTGCCAGCAGCTTCACCGGCAGCAGCACAGATACGCAGTATTTT. Its protein is CASSFTGSSTDTQYF.

The V gene is TRBV5-6, the J gene TRBJ2-7; D call uncertain. The CDR3 is 11 residues long. Germline V gives CDR1 SGHDT, CDR2 YYEEEE. Trimming left V 4 bases short and J 4 bases short, with 6 bases between. CDR3 bases: TGTGCCAGCAGCGTTGGGTACGAGCAGTACTTC. Its translation is CASSVGYEQYF.

V and J are TRBV2 and TRBJ2-7, with 9 bases aligning to TRBD2. J lost 5 bases, V lost 4 bases, and 6 bases had no gene match. CDR3 length equals 14 residues. Germline CDR1 is SNHLY and CDR2 is FYNNEI. CDR3 residues: CASSVASGTDEQYF. The CDR3 nucleotides are TGTGCCAGCAGTGTCGCTAGCGGGACCGACGAGCAGTACTTC.

There are a few counts of this clone. The chain links TRBV28 to TRBJ2-7, with D hard to call. Germline CDR1 and CDR2: MDHEN and SYDVKM. This CDR3 has 11 amino acids. Deletions cut 5 bases from V and 7 bases from J, with 9 bases between. CDR3: CASSQPQEQYF. CDR3 sequence (DNA): TGTGCCAGCAGTCAGCCCCAGGAGCAGTACTTC.

The table lists this clone with a count of one. The chain recombines TRBV11-2 with TRBJ1-2; D unresolved. The V gene's germline CDR1 is SGHAT and CDR2 FQNNGV. V lost 4 bases and J lost 6, with 9 bases in between. This CDR3 spans 12 amino acids. The CDR3: CASSSAPHGYTF. CDR3 sequence (DNA): TGTGCCAGCAGCTCTGCCCCCCATGGCTACACCTTC. The full variable domain, completed using reference TRBV11-2 and TRBJ1-2, is EAGVAQSPRYKIIEKRQSVAFWCNPISGHATLYWYQQILGQGPKLLIQFQNNGVVDDSQLPKDRFSAERLKGVDSTLKIQPAKLEDSAVYLCASSSAPHGYTFGSGTRLTVV.

The gene calls are TRBV2 and TRBJ2-3, with D possibly matching TRBD1 (5 bases). In germline, CDR1 is SNHLY, CDR2 FYNNEI. This CDR3 region has 14 residues. Trimming shortened V by 8 bases and J by 0 bases, and 12 bases separated the two germline ends. The CDR3 sequence is CASLAGLSTDTQYF. The CDR3 DNA sequence: TGTGCCAGCTTGGCAGGGCTGAGCACAGATACGCAGTATTTT.

The chain couples TRBV18 to TRBJ1-6, with 7 bases identical to TRBD1. Unmatched junction bases numbered 9, after V lost 0 bases and J lost 10 bases. This CDR3 has 16 residues. In germline, CDR1 is KGHSH, CDR2 LQKENI. CDR3 region: CASSPPQTGIESPLHF. DNA of the CDR3: TGTGCCAGCTCACCACCGCAGACAGGGATTGAATCACCCCTCCACTTT.

The chain joins TRBV19 to TRBJ1-1; tentative D call: TRBD1 (5 bases). Per the germline V gene, CDR1 is LNHDA and CDR2 is SQIVND (reference sequence). Trimming left V 5 bases short and J 3 bases short, with 16 bases between. This CDR3 spans 15 amino acids. The DNA for the CDR3 is TGTGCCAGTAGTCCTCAGGGACTTTCGGACACTGAAGCTTTCTTT. The encoded protein is CASSPQGLSDTEAFF.

The chain recombines TRBV19 with TRBJ2-1; D unclear. Germline CDR1 LNHDA, CDR2 SQIVND (reference sequence). The V end lost 2 bases, the J end lost 3 bases, and 17 bases lay between the germline ends. The CDR3 length is 17 residues. CDR3 in amino acids: CASSISLVGTNYNEQFF. CDR3 bases: TGTGCCAGTAGTATATCTCTCGTGGGCACAAACTACAATGAGCAGTTCTTC.

V and J are TRBV7-9 and TRBJ2-5; the D is unclear. CDR1 and CDR2 (germline): SEHNR, FQNEAQ (reference sequence). The ends were cut back, 0 bases at V and 1 base at J, with 6 bases in the middle. The length of the CDR3 is 14 residues. CDR3 region: CASSLAGTQETQYF. CDR3 DNA sequence: TGTGCCAGCAGCTTAGCTGGCACCCAAGAGACCCAGTACTTC.

This clone was recorded only once. The gene calls are TRBV14 and TRBJ2-5; 8 positions match TRBD1. The germline CDR1 and CDR2 sequences are SGHDN and FVKESK. Trimming cost V 1 base and J 5 bases; bases outside gene matches: 9. The CDR3 extends over 16 amino acids. In nucleotides, the CDR3 is TGTGCCAGCAGCCAAGGACAGGGGTGGAGATACGAGACCCAGTACTTC. Protein sequence: CASSQGQGWRYETQYF.

The V call is TRBV15, the J call TRBJ2-2; 7 nucleotides match TRBD1. The CDR3 has 17 amino acids. The J segment lost 1 base and the V segment lost 5 bases, leaving 10 bases of the junction unmatched. CDR1 and CDR2 (germline): LNHNV, YYDKDF (reference sequence). CDR3 residues: CATSGWQGELNTGELFF. DNA of the CDR3: TGTGCCACCAGCGGTTGGCAGGGGGAATTGAACACCGGGGAGCTGTTTTTT.

This clone was seen once. The genes are TRBV5-1 and TRBJ1-2; unclear D gene. V shed 9 bases and J shed 0 bases, with 12 bases lying between them. CDR1 is SGHRS and CDR2 is YFSETQ in the germline V gene. This CDR3 has 13 amino acids. The chain's CDR3 is CATSDGANYGYTF. The DNA for the CDR3 is TGCGCCACCTCGGACGGAGCTAACTATGGCTACACCTTC. The whole variable domain, filled in from reference TRBV5-1 and TRBJ1-2, reads KAGVTQTPRYLIKTRGQQVTLSCSPISGHRSVSWYQQTPGQGLQFLFEYFSETQRNKGNFPGRFSGRQFSNSRSEMNVSTLELGDSALYLCATSDGANYGYTFGSGTRLTVV.

DNA for the CDR3: TGTGCCAGCAGGAGAGGACTAGCGGGAGGTGGCGATACGCAGTATTTT. Translated: CASRRGLAGGGDTQYF. The chain couples TRBV7-8 to TRBJ2-3; 14 bases match TRBD2. Germline CDR1 reads SGHVS; CDR2 reads FQNEAQ. V lost 6 bases and J lost 6; bases outside the gene matches: 8. This CDR3 has 16 amino acids. The complete variable domain, with remaining parts taken from reference TRBV7-8 and TRBJ2-3, reads GAGVSQSPRYKVAKRGQDVALRCDPISGHVSLFWYQQALGQGPEFLTYFQNEAQLDKSGLPSDRFFAERPEGSVSTLKIQRTQQEDSAVYLCASRRGLAGGGDTQYFGPGTRLTVL.

Of note for this clone: This sample also contains other DNA sequences that code for the same CDR3. This chain links TRBV6-2 or TRBV6-3 with TRBJ2-5, with 13 nucleotides matching TRBD2. CDR1 MNHEY and CDR2 SVGEGT come from the germline V gene. This CDR3 is built from 15 residues. J lost 7 bases, V lost 2 bases, and 4 bases had no gene match. The CDR3 sequence is CASSYPLAGGVTQYF. For the CDR3, the DNA is TGTGCCAGCAGTTACCCACTAGCGGGGGGGGTGACCCAGTACTTC.

The CDR3 loop is CASSFEYQETQYF. CDR3 nucleotide sequence: TGTGCCAGCAGCTTCGAGTACCAAGAGACCCAGTACTTC. The gene calls are TRBV11-3 and TRBJ2-5; D call uncertain. Germline CDR1 reads SGHNT; CDR2 reads YENEEA. The CDR3 consists of 13 residues. V was trimmed by 3 bases and J by 0 bases, leaving 5 bases between them. The whole variable domain, remainder taken from reference TRBV11-3 and TRBJ2-5, is EAGVVQSPRYKIIEKKQPVAFWCNPISGHNTLYWYLQNLGQGPELLIRYENEEAVDDSQLPKDRFSAERLKGVDSTLKIQPAELGDSAVYLCASSFEYQETQYFGPGTRLLVL.